The 10 T cell receptor beta chains given below trace back to one sample, sequenced in a study of OX40 agonist ivuxolimab in advanced cancers. Clones were read by immunoSEQ multiplex PCR, and TCRdb kept only the in-frame ones, dropping some. The table records nearly 25,000 clones, around four fifths of them present only once. The sequencing here drew on CD4+ or CD8+ T cells sorted from blood, taken in a trial of the OX40 agonist ivuxolimab. The origin of the receptors is an adult with an advanced solid tumor such as melanoma, head and neck, liver or kidney cancer.

The J gene is TRBJ1-4, the V gene TRBV5-6; D unclear. The CDR3 totals 16 residues. CDR1 and CDR2 (germline): SGHDT, YYEEEE. Deletions cut 0 bases from V and 4 bases from J, with 13 bases between. CDR3 in amino acids: CASSLAAGSFNEKLFF. The DNA for the CDR3 is TGTGCCAGCAGCTTGGCCGCCGGGTCTTTTAATGAAAAACTGTTTTTT.

V usage is TRBV11-3 and J usage is TRBJ1-1; 9 nucleotides line up with TRBD1. Germline assignment: CDR1 SGHNT and CDR2 YENEEA. The CDR3 consists of 19 residues. After removal of 1 base from V and 7 bases from J, the junction contained 19 bases not matched to a gene. The CDR3: CASSLGLFGGTGYEDEAFF. The DNA for the CDR3 is TGTGCCAGCAGCTTAGGTCTTTTCGGTGGGACAGGGTATGAAGATGAAGCTTTCTTT.

This clone was found a few times. The chain employs TRBV5-1 and TRBJ2-5; D gene uncertain. Trimming removed 0 bases at V and 1 base at J, with 10 bases between. Germline assignment: CDR1 SGHRS and CDR2 YFSETQ. This CDR3 region has 15 residues. This CDR3 is CASSLEAQLQETQYF. In nucleotides, the CDR3 is TGCGCCAGCAGCTTGGAAGCACAGCTCCAAGAGACCCAGTACTTC.

V usage is TRBV7-2 and J usage is TRBJ1-5; TRBD1 matches 9 bases. The junction had 9 bases not matched to a gene; V was cut back by 5 bases and J by 7 bases. The length of the CDR3 is 15 residues. Germline V gives CDR1 SGHTA, CDR2 FQGNSA. The chain's CDR3 is CASSQGQGARQPQHF. The CDR3 DNA sequence: TGTGCCAGCAGCCAGGGACAGGGAGCAAGACAGCCCCAGCATTTT.

The chain is built from TRBV6-5 and TRBJ1-2; perhaps TRBD1 as D (6 bases). The germline V and J ends were trimmed by 5 bases and 8 bases, with 21 bases remaining between them. The CDR3 covers 15 residues. Germline CDR1 is MNHEY and CDR2 is SVGAGI. CDR3 nucleotide sequence: TGTGCCAGCAGTAGAGACAGGTTCCCGATTAACGGCTACACCTTC. This codes for CASSRDRFPINGYTF.

V is TRBV11-2 and J is TRBJ1-1; D is unclear. V lost 1 base and J 0 bases, leaving 9 bases between the germline ends. In germline, CDR1 is SGHAT, CDR2 FQNNGV. The CDR3 consists of 15 residues. The CDR3 loop is CASSLVIGMNTEAFF. The CDR3 coding sequence is TGTGCCAGCAGCTTAGTGATAGGAATGAACACTGAAGCTTTCTTT.

V usage is TRBV7-8 and J usage is TRBJ2-1; 10 bases are shared with TRBD1. Germline lookup yields CDR1 SGHVS and CDR2 FQNEAQ. CDR3 size: 17 residues. The V gene end was trimmed by 1 base and the J gene end by 7 bases; junction bases not matched to a gene: 10. The CDR3 sequence is CASSLEGPGTGVNEQFF. CDR3 sequence (DNA): TGTGCCAGCAGCTTAGAAGGGCCCGGGACAGGGGTGAATGAGCAGTTCTTC.

For the CDR3, the DNA is TGCGCCAGCAGCCCACGGACGAATTCCTACGAGCAGTACTTC. The encoded protein is CASSPRTNSYEQYF. The genes are TRBV5-1 and TRBJ2-7; D is unclear. Germline V gene sequence: CDR1 SGHRS, CDR2 YFSETQ. Trimming pared 4 bases from V and 1 base from J, leaving 12 bases between. This CDR3 has 14 amino acids. The variable domain in full, completed from reference TRBV5-1 and TRBJ2-7, reads KAGVTQTPRYLIKTRGQQVTLSCSPISGHRSVSWYQQTPGQGLQFLFEYFSETQRNKGNFPGRFSGRQFSNSRSEMNVSTLELGDSALYLCASSPRTNSYEQYFGPGTRLTVT.

The chain employs TRBV30 and TRBJ1-2, with 8 bases matching TRBD1. Trimming at V came to 5 bases and at J to 6 bases, leaving 11 bases not matched to a gene. CDR3 size: 14 residues. CDR1 and CDR2 from the germline V gene are GTSNPN and SVGIG (reference sequence). Here the CDR3 reads CAWARQGSRDGYTF. CDR3 coding DNA: TGTGCCTGGGCAAGACAGGGGAGCCGGGATGGCTACACCTTC.

The chain is built from TRBV6-5 and TRBJ1-4; tentative D call: TRBD1 (5 bases). CDR3 size: 16 residues. Germline V gene lookup returns CDR1 MNHEY and CDR2 SVGAGI. Trimming left V 0 bases short and J 3 bases short, with 11 bases between. CDR3 bases: TGTGCCAGCAGTTACTCAGGGGCTTCGGCTAATGAAAAACTGTTTTTT. This sequence encodes CASSYSGASANEKLFF.